This is a list of T cell receptor beta chains from one sample in a study of early T cells in non-severe SARS-CoV-2 infection. TCRdb re-called the 5' RACE reads through MiXCR, storing one row per CDR3 protein. This sample yields tens of thousands of distinct CDR3 sequences, of which about 5% are seen a single time; less than 6% belongs to the top ten. Material: whole blood, obtained at baseline. These receptors were obtained from an adult who was a healthcare worker with PCR-confirmed SARS-CoV-2 infection or an uninfected control (not recorded which). CDR3s include the opening cysteine and the closing phenylalanine or tryptophan. A D gene is named only where the DNA matches it firmly. Some rows mark clone size as missing; the rest say once, few, many or name a class of expanded clone.

cdr3_nt cdr3_aa clone_size d_call j_call v_call
TGTGCCAGCAGTCTGGACAGGAGGTCGGAAAAACTGTTTTTT CASSLDRRSEKLFF few TRBD1 TRBJ1-4 TRBV27
TGTGCCAGCTCACCACCCACAGGGGGGTCAGATACGCAGTATTTT CASSPPTGGSDTQYF many TRBD1 TRBJ2-3 TRBV18
TGTGCCAGCAGTTACTCCGGACTAGCGGTATACAATGAGCAGTTCTTC CASSYSGLAVYNEQFF - TRBD2 TRBJ2-1 TRBV6-2/TRBV6-3
TGTGCCAGCAGCCAAGATGCTAGCGGGAGTGGGAGCTCCTACAATGAGCAGTTCTTC CASSQDASGSGSSYNEQFF - TRBD2 TRBJ2-1 TRBV4-2
TGCAGCGTTGGGACAGGGATGAGCACAGATACGCAGTATTTT CSVGTGMSTDTQYF many TRBD1 TRBJ2-3 TRBV29-1
TGTGCCAGCAGTGGAGCGGACAGTTGCTACACCTTC CASSGADSCYTF many - TRBJ1-2 TRBV6-1
TGTGCCAGCAGTTTGCGGACAGGGCTGAACACTGAAGCTTTCTTT CASSLRTGLNTEAFF many TRBD1 TRBJ1-1 TRBV12-3/TRBV12-4
TGTGCCAGCAGTTTATACAGGGGCGGCACAGATACGCAGTATTTT CASSLYRGGTDTQYF many TRBD1 TRBJ2-3 TRBV27
TGTGCCAGCGCTTTTTCGACGGGGGTTGGCGAGCAGTACTTC CASAFSTGVGEQYF - - TRBJ2-7 TRBV6-2/TRBV6-3
TGTGCCAGCAGCTCGAAAGCGGGAGTCGAGCAGTTCTTC CASSSKAGVEQFF many TRBD2 TRBJ2-1 TRBV7-8
TGCGCCAGCACCCCTCTAGCGAACATCGGGGAGCTGTTTTTT CASTPLANIGELFF few - TRBJ2-2 TRBV5-1
TGTGCCAGCAGCTTGAGCGGGGGGCGGGACGGAGAGACCCAGTACTTC CASSLSGGRDGETQYF few TRBD2 TRBJ2-5 TRBV5-4
TGTGCCAGCAGGGATCGGAACACTGAAGCTTTCTTT CASRDRNTEAFF many - TRBJ1-1 TRBV11-3
TGTGCCAGCAGCTCCCCCCGGGGGGGCACCGGGGAGCTGTTTTTT CASSSPRGGTGELFF few TRBD2 TRBJ2-2 TRBV7-3
TGTGCCAGTACTTTAGGGAGGGCCTATCAGCCCCAGCATTTT CASTLGRAYQPQHF many - TRBJ1-5 TRBV12-3/TRBV12-4
TGTGCCAGCAGGAACACAGGGTCAGGAGATACGCAGTATTTT CASRNTGSGDTQYF few - TRBJ2-3 TRBV2
TGTGCCAGCAGTCGGACCTCGACTAGCGGCAACACAGATACGCAGTATTTT CASSRTSTSGNTDTQYF many TRBD2 TRBJ2-3 TRBV12-3/TRBV12-4
TGTGCCAGCACCGCCCTGGGACAGGTTCAGTACTTC CASTALGQVQYF many TRBD1 TRBJ2-4 TRBV28
TGTGCCATCAGACGGACAGGCCTCAACATCACAGATACGCAGTATTTT CAIRRTGLNITDTQYF - TRBD1 TRBJ2-3 TRBV10-3
TGTGCCAGCAGCTTAGATCCAGGGAGGAATGAGCAGTTCTTC CASSLDPGRNEQFF many - TRBJ2-1 TRBV11-2
TGTGCCAGCACCATAACTGGGTCGTCTAGCACAGATACGCAGTATTTT CASTITGSSSTDTQYF medium-sized - TRBJ2-3 TRBV12-3/TRBV12-4
TGTGCCAGCAGCTTAACGGGCTACGAGCAGTACTTC CASSLTGYEQYF many - TRBJ2-7 TRBV11-2
TGTGCCAGCAGCTTAGGACAGGGGGCGGATGAGCAGTTCTTC CASSLGQGADEQFF - TRBD1 TRBJ2-1 TRBV7-2
TGTGCCAGCAGCCCCGGCAGATTACTATTGGATACGCAGTATTTT CASSPGRLLLDTQYF few - TRBJ2-3 TRBV5-8
TGTGCCAGCAGCCCCGGACAGAAATACGAGCAGTACTTC CASSPGQKYEQYF few - TRBJ2-7 TRBV7-9
TGTGCCAGCAGCCCAAGACAGGGAAATTCACCCCTCCACTTT CASSPRQGNSPLHF many TRBD1 TRBJ1-6 TRBV7-2
TGTGCCAGCAGCTTAGCAGGGCCTCCGGTTAGGAATCAGCCCCAGCATTTT CASSLAGPPVRNQPQHF many - TRBJ1-5 TRBV7-8
TGTGCCAGCAGCCCAGGGGCAACAAGCCAAGAGACCCAGTACTTC CASSPGATSQETQYF many - TRBJ2-5 TRBV9
TGTGCCAGCTCACCCCGGGACCTAGGGGAGCAGTACTTC CASSPRDLGEQYF - - TRBJ2-7 TRBV18
TGTGCCAGCAGTCGGGACAGGGGGGACACTGAAGCTTTCTTT CASSRDRGDTEAFF many TRBD1 TRBJ1-1 TRBV6-6
TGTGCCAGCAGGACAGGGGTCAGCGAGTTCTTC CASRTGVSEFF few TRBD1 TRBJ2-1 TRBV12-3/TRBV12-4